Listed here is a single T cell receptor beta chain. These data originate in a study of CD8 T cells in Susac syndrome. After removal of 4 bases from V and 5 bases from J, the junction contained 1 base not matched to a gene. CDR1 and CDR2 (germline): ENHRY, SYGVKD. This CDR3 contains 14 residues. With random hexamers, roughly 0.5 to 1 ug RNA was reverse transcribed. TCRdb called the immunoSEQ multiplex PCR reads again in MiXCR, with one record for every CDR3 protein. The sample shows around 160,000 distinct CDR3 sequences, approximately 96% of them seen only once. The V gene is TRBV10-3, the J gene TRBJ2-5; TRBD2 agrees at 13 bases. This receptor was taken from a human donor in good health. The source material was CD4+ T cells from PBMCs. The CDR3 sequence is CAISGGLAGETQYF. CDR3 DNA sequence: TGTGCCATCAGTGGGGGACTAGCGGGGGAGACCCAGTACTTC.